This passage covers 10 T cell receptor beta chains from one sample sequenced in a study of blood T cells in healthy people across ages. PCR was performed a second time for about 6 to 12 cycles using a sample-barcoded 5' primer and a J-beta primer mix. TCRdb independently ran MiXCR on the 5' RACE reads; one entry per CDR3 protein. The table shows under 1,000,000 distinct CDR3 sequences, with roughly 46% occurring only once. The sample comprised blood. These receptors all come from a man older than 75 in good health.

V gene TRBV28 combines with J gene TRBJ2-5; TRBD1 matches at 12 bases. The J call could be wrong; TRBJ2-7 is a better fit for the DNA end. Germline assignment: CDR1 MDHEN and CDR2 SYDVKM. This CDR3 is 14 amino acids long. The CDR3 coding sequence is TGTGCCAGCAGGACCCGGGACAGGGGGCGCGAGCAGTACTTC. Protein: CASRTRDRGREQYF.

This clonotype was found a few times. The chain is built from TRBV4-2 and TRBJ2-5, with 7 bases matching TRBD1. Trimming cost V 2 bases and J 3 bases; bases outside gene matches: 9. The germline gives CDR1 LGHNA, CDR2 YNFKEQ. CDR3 size: 16 residues. The CDR3 DNA is TGTGCCAGCAGCCAATTAGGCACAGGGGTAGAAGAGACCCAGTACTTC. Protein: CASSQLGTGVEETQYF.

To note about this clonotype: A much larger clone sits a single nucleotide away, making a read error possible. V and J are TRBV5-1 and TRBJ2-1, with TRBD2 matching 11 bases. Germline V gives CDR1 SGHRS, CDR2 YFSETQ. The CDR3 has 15 amino acids. The CDR3 is CASSSTPTSGKEQVF. CDR3 DNA sequence: TGCGCCAGCAGCTCAACGCCGACTAGCGGGAAAGAGCAGGTCTTC.

The V and J genes are TRBV28 and TRBJ2-7; TRBD1 aligns across 7 bases. Trimming took 6 bases from V and 7 from J; bases not matched to a gene: 12. The CDR3 spans 14 residues. CDR1 and CDR2 (germline): MDHEN, SYDVKM. The DNA for the CDR3 is TGTGCCAGCAGATCCTCACAGGGGTTTTTTGAGCAGTACTTC. Amino acid sequence: CASRSSQGFFEQYF.

This clonotype was picked up many times. The rearrangement links TRBV9 to TRBJ2-5; tentatively, D is TRBD1 (5 bases). There are 13 residues in the CDR3. V was cut by 0 bases and J by 2 bases, with 5 bases left in between. Germline CDR1 reads SGDLS; CDR2 reads YYNGEE. The CDR3 reads CASSVAGQETQYF. The CDR3 DNA sequence: TGTGCCAGCAGCGTAGCAGGGCAAGAGACCCAGTACTTC.

This clonotype was counted ten times or more. V and J are TRBV7-3 and TRBJ2-5, with 9 bases lining up with TRBD2. V trimming: 3 bases; J trimming: 5 bases; junction bases outside the gene matches: 7. Looked up from germline, CDR1 is SGHTA and CDR2 is FQGTGA. CDR3 size: 15 residues. In DNA, the CDR3 is TGTGCCAGCAGCTTGGGACTAGCAGGGGGTGAGACCCAGTACTTC. It is translated as CASSLGLAGGETQYF.

The rearrangement uses TRBV29-1 and TRBJ1-5; D call uncertain. The CDR3 covers 13 residues. V lost 5 bases to trimming and J lost 0 bases, with 8 bases between them. Looked up from germline, CDR1 is SQVTM and CDR2 is ANQGSEA. The CDR3 spells CSVFWGSNQPQHF. Written as DNA, the CDR3 is TGCAGCGTTTTCTGGGGTAGCAATCAGCCCCAGCATTTT.

A note on this clonotype: Germline is not matched at one junction end, which may reflect a read error. J is TRBJ2-3 and V is TRBV7-2; D ambiguous. The CDR3 spans 12 residues. Per the germline V gene, CDR1 is SGHTA and CDR2 is FQGNSA. CDR3 DNA: TGTGCCTGCAGCTTCATCACAGATACGCAGTATTTT. It is translated as CACSFITDTQYF.

V gene TRBV7-2 combines with J gene TRBJ2-5; possibly TRBD2 for D (5 bases). V was clipped by 5 bases and J by 11 bases, with 24 bases between them. The V gene's germline CDR1 is SGHTA and CDR2 FQGNSA. CDR3 length: 15 amino acids. The CDR3 nucleotides read TGTGCCAGCAGCCCCGGGGTAGTGGTGCACGGGGAGCAGTACTTC. Translated: CASSPGVVVHGEQYF.

This clonotype was detected only a few times. The chain employs TRBV7-3 and TRBJ2-1, with 8 bases fitting TRBD2. The CDR3 covers 15 residues. V lost 0 bases and J lost 5; bases outside the gene matches: 3. Germline V CDR1 and CDR2: SGHTA, FQGTGA. The CDR3: CASSLTSGTHNEQFF. The CDR3 DNA follows: TGTGCCAGCAGCTTAACTAGCGGGACCCACAATGAGCAGTTCTTC.